Listed below are T cell receptor beta chains from one sample, sequenced in a study of OX40 agonist ivuxolimab in advanced cancers. Generated by immunoSEQ multiplex PCR, the TCRdb table keeps only in-frame clones and is missing some. This table holds tens of thousands of clones, around 84% found once. This material consisted of CD4+ or CD8+ T cells sorted from blood, taken in a trial of the OX40 agonist ivuxolimab. Every receptor here comes from an adult with an advanced solid tumor such as melanoma, head and neck, liver or kidney cancer. Both conserved end residues are trimmed from each CDR3.

v_gene	j_gene	CDR3aa
TRBV2	TRBJ2-2	ASSTGTSGLTGELF
TRBV29-1	TRBJ1-1	SVEASWTEAF
TRBV7-3	TRBJ1-1	ASSPRPNTEAF
TRBV7-9	TRBJ2-5	ASSLGSSEETQY
TRBV5-1	TRBJ2-2	ASSSPRTSGLNTGELF
TRBV14	TRBJ2-7	ASSLQRGAFYEQY
TRBV7-6	TRBJ2-2	ASSPNSGGNTGELF
TRBV10-3	TRBJ2-1	AISGRLAGGFFSSYNEQF
TRBV6-1	TRBJ1-3	ASRGLSPGNTIY
TRBV5-1	TRBJ2-3	ASSLEGVEDTQY
TRBV7-8	TRBJ2-7	ASSPVASGTGFHEQY
TRBV14	TRBJ1-1	ASSQILRRNTEAF
TRBV5-5	TRBJ1-4	ASSLGQGARNANEKLF
TRBV6-1	TRBJ2-5	ASSEALGGRETQY
TRBV19	TRBJ1-1	ASSLRWVGGTEAF
TRBV7-8	TRBJ2-3	ASSGDSLGTDTQY
TRBV5-5	TRBJ2-7	ASSFGAGNYEQY
TRBV5-6	TRBJ2-5	ASSSLSGGQETQY
TRBV5-1	TRBJ1-2	ASTKRYPGQGSYGYT
TRBV5-1	TRBJ1-4	ASTAGTGNVREKLF
TRBV19	TRBJ2-7	ASSIKEGSSYEQY
TRBV5-1	TRBJ2-3	ASSLGSYTQDTQY
TRBV6-6	TRBJ1-3	ASSYPAGGSGNTIY
TRBV7-2	TRBJ2-7	ASSLASRGGSYEQY
TRBV9	TRBJ2-2	ASSLLSHTAGELF
TRBV6-5	TRBJ2-3	ASSYSGEYTDTQY
TRBV2	TRBJ2-7	ASAEQGIGYEQY
TRBV5-1	TRBJ2-3	ASRAGLAGGRTDTQY
TRBV7-3	TRBJ2-1	ASSLLGQNNEQF
TRBV19	TRBJ2-7	ASSRITGAGQY